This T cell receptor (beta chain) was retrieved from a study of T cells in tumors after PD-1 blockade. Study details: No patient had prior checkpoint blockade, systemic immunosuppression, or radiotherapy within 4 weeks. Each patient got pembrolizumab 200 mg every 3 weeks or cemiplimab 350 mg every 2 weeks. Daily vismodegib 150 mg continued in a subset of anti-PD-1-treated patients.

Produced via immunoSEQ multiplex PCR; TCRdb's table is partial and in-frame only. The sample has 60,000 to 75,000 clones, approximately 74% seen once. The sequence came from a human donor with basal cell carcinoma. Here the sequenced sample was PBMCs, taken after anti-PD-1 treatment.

The CDR3 DNA is TGTGCCAGTGACCCGTGGGGGGCCAATCAGCCCCAGCATTTT. As protein: CASDPWGANQPQHF. J is TRBJ1-5 and V is TRBV19, with D possibly TRBD1 on 6 matching bases. V lost 8 bases, J lost 3 bases, and 14 bases lay in between. The CDR3 runs 14 residues. Germline V gives CDR1 LNHDA, CDR2 SQIVND (reference sequence).